This entry lists 20 T cell receptor beta chains sequenced from one sample in a study of blood T cell repertoires in COVID-19. Repertoires were generated with immunoSEQ multiplex PCR, while TCRdb's copy carries only in-frame clones and drops some. The data contain roughly 190,000 clones, around 90% of them seen just once; the ten biggest clones take up 0.5% to 0.6%. Sequenced input: peripheral blood. The receptors shown here come from a man between 50 and 59 years old with acute or convalescent COVID-19.

Here the CDR3 reads CASSFYYRVGGGDTQYF. In DNA form, the CDR3 reads TGTGCCAGCAGCTTCTATTACAGGGTAGGCGGCGGAGATACGCAGTATTTT. The chain uses TRBV7-9 and TRBJ2-3; a weak D match, TRBD1 (6 bases). Trimming pared 3 bases from V and 5 bases from J, leaving 21 bases between. In germline, CDR1 is SEHNR, CDR2 FQNEAQ (reference sequence). This CDR3 region has 17 residues.

This clone was detected only a few times. CDR3 bases: TGTGCCAGCAGCGACACCGGGACACCTTCTCACGAGCAGTACTTC. Amino acid sequence: CASSDTGTPSHEQYF. This chain links TRBV7-7 with TRBJ2-7; weak D call: TRBD1 (6 bases). The CDR3 spans 15 residues. Looked up from germline, CDR1 is SSHAT and CDR2 is FNYEAQ (reference sequence). The V end lost 5 bases, the J end lost 5 bases, and 19 bases lay between the germline ends.

The chain couples TRBV19 to TRBJ2-5; 8 bases map to TRBD1. Germline V gene lookup returns CDR1 LNHDA and CDR2 SQIVND (reference sequence). Germline trimming cut 10 bases from V and 2 bases from J; bases unmatched to any gene: 6. The CDR3 contains 13 residues. The CDR3 protein is CATMTGDQETQYF. The DNA for the CDR3 is TGTGCCACCATGACAGGGGATCAAGAGACCCAGTACTTC. The whole variable domain, filled in from reference TRBV19 and TRBJ2-5, reads DGGITQSPKYLFRKEGQNVTLSCEQNLNHDAMYWYRQDPGQGLRLIYYSQIVNDFQKGDIAEGYSVSREKKESFPLTVTSAQKNPTAFYLCATMTGDQETQYFGPGTRLLVL.

The gene calls are TRBV7-3 and TRBJ1-5, with D uncertain. Trimming shortened V by 8 bases and J by 1 base, and 9 bases separated the two germline ends. Germline V gives CDR1 SGHTA, CDR2 FQGTGA. The CDR3 has 13 residues. DNA of the CDR3: TGTGCCAGCTCCGAGGGAAGCAATCAGCCCCAGCATTTT. Translating it yields CASSEGSNQPQHF.

This clone was recorded once. The chain is built from TRBV29-1 and TRBJ2-2; D remains ambiguous. This CDR3 has 12 residues. Trimming took off 4 bases at V and 6 bases at J, with 9 bases between the two ends. CDR1 and CDR2 (germline): SQVTM, ANQGSEA. CDR3 amino acids: CSVVGDPGELFF. The CDR3 region has the DNA TGCAGCGTTGTGGGCGATCCCGGGGAGCTGTTTTTT.

The V and J genes are TRBV5-1 and TRBJ1-1; D unclear. Trimming shortened V by 1 base and J by 0 bases, and 4 bases separated the two germline ends. Germline values: CDR1 SGHRS, CDR2 YFSETQ. There are 13 residues in the CDR3. CDR3 sequence: CASSLLLNTEAFF. In DNA form, the CDR3 reads TGCGCCAGCAGCTTGCTTCTGAACACTGAAGCTTTCTTT.

The rearrangement links TRBV9 to TRBJ2-1; tentatively, D is TRBD2 (5 bases). Trimming removed 0 bases at V and 2 bases at J, with 12 bases between. This CDR3 comprises 16 residues. In germline, CDR1 is SGDLS, CDR2 YYNGEE. The CDR3 spells CASSVAQAVTYNEQFF. The DNA of the CDR3 is TGTGCCAGCAGCGTAGCACAAGCGGTTACCTACAATGAGCAGTTCTTC.

On this clone itself: Other DNA sequences from this sample encode an identical CDR3 as well. V and J are TRBV5-1 and TRBJ1-1, with D maybe TRBD1 (5 bases). The V and J ends lost 0 bases and 0 bases respectively, with 6 bases between them. CDR1 and CDR2 from the germline V gene are SGHRS and YFSETQ. The CDR3 is 14 residues long. DNA for the CDR3: TGCGCCAGCAGCTTGGCAGGGATGAACACTGAAGCTTTCTTT. It yields the protein CASSLAGMNTEAFF.

The CDR3 bases are TGTGCCAGCAGTGAAGTAGGGACAGGGGGGTATAATTCACCCCTCCACTTT. This sequence encodes CASSEVGTGGYNSPLHF. The chain carries TRBV6-1 and TRBJ1-6; 11 bases align to TRBD1. This CDR3 contains 17 residues. Losses at the gene ends were 1 base for V and 4 bases for J; bases not matched to a gene: 3. CDR1 and CDR2 from the germline V gene are MNHNS and SASEGT.

V and J are TRBV19 and TRBJ1-5; TRBD1 agrees at 9 bases. CDR1 and CDR2 from the germline V gene are LNHDA and SQIVND (reference sequence). This CDR3 spans 14 amino acids. The trim removed 7 bases at V and 1 base at J, leaving 2 bases unmatched. CDR3 coding DNA: TGTGCCAGTACCGGACAGGGGAGCAATCAGCCCCAGCATTTT. It yields the protein CASTGQGSNQPQHF.

This chain connects TRBV19 to TRBJ1-5; 9 bases are a match to TRBD1. The trim removed 3 bases at V and 7 bases at J, leaving 10 bases unmatched. The germline CDR1 and CDR2 sequences are LNHDA and SQIVND (reference sequence). This CDR3 has 16 amino acids. CDR3 residues: CASSIRPGQGGQPQHF. For the CDR3, the DNA is TGTGCCAGTAGTATTCGCCCGGGACAGGGTGGCCAGCCCCAGCATTTT.

V gene TRBV7-2 combines with J gene TRBJ2-5; 15 bases match TRBD2. CDR3 length: 17 amino acids. V was pared by 5 bases and J by 6 bases, with 10 bases of the junction left unmatched. Germline CDR1 SGHTA, CDR2 FQGNSA. The CDR3 sequence: CASSPPGLAGGQKTQYF. The CDR3 DNA reads TGTGCCAGCAGCCCCCCCGGACTAGCGGGGGGGCAGAAGACCCAGTACTTC.

This chain uses TRBV10-3 with TRBJ1-3; 7 bases agree with TRBD1. The CDR3 contains 16 residues. Germline trimming cut 0 bases from V and 2 bases from J; bases unmatched to any gene: 4. CDR1 and CDR2 from the germline V gene are ENHRY and SYGVKD. The CDR3 is CAISESAGGTGNTIYF. The CDR3 bases are TGTGCCATCAGTGAGTCCGCAGGGGGGACTGGAAACACCATATATTTT.

J is TRBJ2-3 and V is TRBV5-1; a weak D match, TRBD2 (6 bases). Trimming pared 4 bases from V and 5 bases from J, leaving 11 bases between. This CDR3 is built from 13 residues. The germline V gene encodes CDR1 SGHRS and CDR2 YFSETQ. CDR3 protein: CASSERVEDTQYF. CDR3 bases: TGCGCCAGCAGCGAGCGGGTGGAAGATACGCAGTATTTT.

The V gene is TRBV28, the J gene TRBJ1-5; D might be TRBD1 (5 bases). This CDR3 is built from 12 residues. V lost 5 bases, J lost 9 bases, and 11 bases lay in between. Germline loops: CDR1 MDHEN, CDR2 SYDVKM. CDR3 in amino acids: CASSLAGRPQHF. CDR3 sequence (DNA): TGTGCCAGCAGTCTGGCGGGGCGGCCCCAGCATTTT. Variable domain in full (rest from reference TRBV28 and TRBJ1-5): DVKVTQSSRYLVKRTGEKVFLECVQDMDHENMFWYRQDPGLGLRLIYFSYDVKMKEKGDIPEGYSVSREKKERFSLILESASTNQTSMYLCASSLAGRPQHFGDGTRLSIL.

This chain joins TRBV4-2 and TRBJ2-2, with TRBD1 matching 10 bases. J was trimmed by 6 bases and V by 0 bases; bases with no gene match: 7. CDR3 size: 17 residues. Germline CDR1 is LGHNA and CDR2 is YNFKEQ. The CDR3, as DNA: TGTGCCAGCAGCCAAGATAGCGTGGACAGGGGGGCCGGGGAGCTGTTTTTT. It encodes CASSQDSVDRGAGELFF.

V usage is TRBV18 and J usage is TRBJ2-5; the match to TRBD2 covers 10 bases. CDR1 and CDR2 (germline): KGHSH, LQKENI. V lost 2 bases, J lost 5 bases, and 8 bases stayed unmatched. This CDR3 contains 16 residues. The CDR3 reads CASSPGAGGPGETQYF. DNA for the CDR3: TGTGCCAGCTCACCAGGAGCGGGGGGGCCCGGTGAGACCCAGTACTTC.

The DNA of the CDR3 is TGTGCCAGCAGCCAAGAGGAGGAGGGCATGGGCAATCAGCCCCAGCATTTT. This translates into CASSQEEEGMGNQPQHF. The chain has TRBV4-2 and TRBJ1-5; the D is unclear. V gave up 0 bases and J gave up 2 bases, with 14 bases separating them. This CDR3 has 17 amino acids. Germline loops: CDR1 LGHNA, CDR2 YNFKEQ.

The chain joins TRBV4-3 to TRBJ1-3, with a possible D match to TRBD1 (6 bases). The V and J ends lost 1 base and 5 bases respectively, with 12 bases between them. CDR3 size: 15 residues. Germline values: CDR1 LGHNA, CDR2 YSLEER. Here the CDR3 reads CASSQAQGGRNTIYF. For the CDR3, the DNA is TGCGCCAGCAGCCAAGCACAGGGAGGGCGAAACACCATATATTTT.

The chain carries TRBV14 and TRBJ2-1; D gene uncertain. Looked up from germline, CDR1 is SGHDN and CDR2 is FVKESK. V shed 1 base and J shed 2 bases, with 12 bases lying between them. This CDR3 comprises 16 residues. Here the CDR3 DNA reads TGTGCCAGCAGCCAAGTCCCAGGCTCGGCCTACAATGAGCAGTTCTTC. It is translated as CASSQVPGSAYNEQFF. The full variable domain, rest sourced from reference TRBV14 and TRBJ2-1, is EAGVTQFPSHSVIEKGQTVTLRCDPISGHDNLYWYRRVMGKEIKFLLHFVKESKQDESGMPNNRFLAERTGGTYSTLKVQPAELEDSGVYFCASSQVPGSAYNEQFFGPGTRLTVL.